The clone carrying this TCR beta chain was recorded many times. The data are from a study of neurological immune-mediated disorders. Specified time point: longitudinal time-point 3. TCRdb processed the 5' RACE reads anew with MiXCR; each CDR3 protein has one entry. This sample has about 81,000 distinct CDR3 sequences; around 4.5% occur once, and the top ten carry about 5.7%. The sample comprised PBMCs. This TCR derives from a woman in her fifties or sixties with multiple sclerosis.

The CDR3 DNA sequence: TGCAGTGCTTCGCGACGCCGCGCCACGGCCCTGAACACTGAAGCTTTCTTT. It is translated as CSASRRRATALNTEAFF. The chain joins TRBV20-1 to TRBJ1-1; D is undetermined. This CDR3 contains 17 residues. With 5 bases removed from V and 0 bases from J, the gap between germline ends came to 22 bases. Germline V gives CDR1 DFQATT, CDR2 SNEGSKA (reference sequence).